These 27 T cell receptor beta chains originate from one sample sequenced in a study of pediatric ulcerative colitis. Generated by immunoSEQ multiplex PCR, the TCRdb table keeps only in-frame clones and is missing some. The sample lists about 64,000 clones, 70% to 85% occurring once. Sequencing was carried out using blood. These receptors were collected from a boy under 18 with moderate ulcerative colitis.

The CDR3 reads CATSTDNEQFF. The CDR3, as DNA: TGCGCCACCTCGACAGACAATGAGCAGTTCTTC. The genes are TRBV10-2 and TRBJ2-1; a weak D match, TRBD1 (5 bases). Germline V lookup: CDR1 WSHSY, CDR2 SAAADI. The V end was cut by 10 bases, the J end by 5 bases, with 9 bases between. This CDR3 is built from 11 residues.

This clone occurred once. V gene TRBV5-1 combines with J gene TRBJ2-1; 8 nucleotides align to TRBD2. The CDR3 has 17 residues. From germline, CDR1 is SGHRS and CDR2 YFSETQ. The J segment lost 1 base and the V segment lost 4 bases, leaving 10 bases of the junction unmatched. The CDR3: CASSRAPLAGSYNEQFF. The CDR3 nucleotides read TGCGCCAGCAGCCGGGCCCCTTTAGCGGGATCCTACAATGAGCAGTTCTTC.

The chain combines TRBV11-2 with TRBJ2-5; D uncertain. V lost 1 base and J 5 bases, leaving 14 bases between the germline ends. The CDR3 spans 15 residues. Germline loops: CDR1 SGHAT, CDR2 FQNNGV. In DNA, the CDR3 is TGTGCCAGCAGCTTAGTATCGGTGGTGCGGGAGACCCAGTACTTC. It is translated as CASSLVSVVRETQYF. Supplemented by reference TRBV11-2 and TRBJ2-5, the full variable domain reads EAGVAQSPRYKIIEKRQSVAFWCNPISGHATLYWYQQILGQGPKLLIQFQNNGVVDDSQLPKDRFSAERLKGVDSTLKIQPAKLEDSAVYLCASSLVSVVRETQYFGPGTRLLVL.

The chain has TRBV7-6 and TRBJ2-5, with D maybe TRBD1 (5 bases). Germline V gene sequence: CDR1 SGHVS, CDR2 FNYEAQ. The CDR3 has 18 residues. V shed 1 base and J shed 1 base, with 19 bases lying between them. The CDR3: CASSLGPGRRSPQETQYF. The CDR3 region has the DNA TGTGCCAGCAGCTTAGGGCCAGGGCGTCGGTCCCCCCAAGAGACCCAGTACTTC.

This rearrangement joins TRBV9 to TRBJ2-5, with D perhaps TRBD2 (6 bases). V lost 2 bases and J 4 bases, leaving 12 bases between the germline ends. Germline V gives CDR1 SGDLS, CDR2 YYNGEE. The CDR3 is 14 residues long. The CDR3 DNA reads TGTGCCAGCAGCGTGCCGGGAGAACTAGAGACCCAGTACTTC. This translates into CASSVPGELETQYF. Complete variable domain (other parts from reference TRBV9 and TRBJ2-5): DSGVTQTPKHLITATGQRVTLRCSPRSGDLSVYWYQQSLDQGLQFLIQYYNGEERAKGNILERFSAQQFPDLHSELNLSSLELGDSALYFCASSVPGELETQYFGPGTRLLVL.

This chain connects TRBV7-2 to TRBJ1-3; D ambiguous. Between the trimmed V and J ends, which lost 5 bases and 0 bases, there was a span of 11 bases. The CDR3 is 15 amino acids. Per germline, CDR1 SGHTA and CDR2 FQGNSA. The CDR3 DNA is TGTGCCAGCAGCCCGCGGAGAATCTCTGGAAACACCATATATTTT. Amino acids: CASSPRRISGNTIYF.

The rearrangement links TRBV19 to TRBJ2-1; 8 bases match TRBD2. The V and J ends lost 6 bases and 3 bases, in that order; junction bases with no gene match: 16. The V gene's germline CDR1 is LNHDA and CDR2 SQIVND (reference sequence). This CDR3 comprises 18 residues. The DNA for the CDR3 is TGTGCCAGTAGCGACGGGCGGGCGGGAGGAATCTTCTACAATGAGCAGTTCTTC. It yields the protein CASSDGRAGGIFYNEQFF.

This clone was recorded only once. This chain connects TRBV5-5 to TRBJ2-7; D not resolved. The V end lost 0 bases, the J end lost 2 bases, and 6 bases lay between the germline ends. Germline CDR1 and CDR2: SGHKS and YYEKEE (reference sequence). This CDR3 is built from 13 residues. The CDR3 sequence: CASSLALAYEQYF. CDR3 bases: TGTGCCAGCAGCTTGGCGCTAGCCTACGAGCAGTACTTC.

This chain links TRBV14 with TRBJ2-2, with D unclear. Germline CDR1 reads SGHDN; CDR2 reads FVKESK. This CDR3 region has 13 residues. V shed 1 base and J shed 10 bases, with 10 bases lying between them. This CDR3 reads CASSQGHVEELFF. The DNA for the CDR3 is TGTGCCAGCAGCCAAGGTCATGTGGAGGAGCTGTTTTTT.

The chain joins TRBV5-6 to TRBJ2-7; D is unresolved. The CDR3 consists of 14 residues. V shed 4 bases and J shed 6 bases, with 17 bases lying between them. Per the germline V gene, CDR1 is SGHDT and CDR2 is YYEEEE. CDR3 in DNA: TGTGCCAGCAGCCTGACGCAGGCCGCTGCCGAGCAGTACTTC. Amino acids: CASSLTQAAAEQYF.

V and J are TRBV7-9 and TRBJ2-3, with D possibly being TRBD2 (5 bases). V was pared by 5 bases and J by 4 bases, with 13 bases between. CDR1 and CDR2 from the germline V gene are SEHNR and FQNEAQ (reference sequence). The CDR3 loop spans 14 amino acids. The chain's CDR3 is CASSQDFTPDTQYF. CDR3 in DNA: TGTGCCAGCAGCCAGGACTTCACCCCAGATACGCAGTATTTT. Supplemented by reference TRBV7-9 and TRBJ2-3, the full variable domain reads DTGVSQNPRHKITKRGQNVTFRCDPISEHNRLYWYRQTLGQGPEFLTYFQNEAQLEKSRLLSDRFSAERPKGSFSTLEIQRTEQGDSAMYLCASSQDFTPDTQYFGPGTRLTVL.

The V and J genes are TRBV7-2 and TRBJ1-4; TRBD1 matches 7 bases. Germline V lookup: CDR1 SGHTA, CDR2 FQGNSA. The J segment lost 2 bases and the V segment lost 5 bases, leaving 2 bases of the junction unmatched. The CDR3 extends over 14 amino acids. The CDR3 nucleotides are TGTGCCAGCAGCATGACAGGGACTAATGAAAAACTGTTTTTT. Residues: CASSMTGTNEKLFF.

A note on this clone: The same CDR3 is also encoded by other DNA sequences in this sample. The gene calls are TRBV19 and TRBJ1-5; possibly TRBD1 for D (5 bases). Trimming cost V 4 bases and J 3 bases, with 13 bases left between them. Germline CDR1 LNHDA, CDR2 SQIVND (reference sequence). This CDR3 has 15 residues. In nucleotides, the CDR3 is TGTGCCAGTAGTACCGGTGGACAACTCAATCAGCCCCAGCATTTT. Its protein is CASSTGGQLNQPQHF.

This clone turned up a few times. The chain uses TRBV29-1 and TRBJ1-2; no firm D call. V lost 7 bases, J lost 0 bases, and 15 bases lay in between. This CDR3 is built from 14 residues. Germline V gene sequence: CDR1 SQVTM, CDR2 ANQGSEA. The DNA for the CDR3 is TGCAGCGCCGCGCTACGGGGTTCTAACTATGGCTACACCTTC. Residues: CSAALRGSNYGYTF.

V and J are TRBV15 and TRBJ2-1; TRBD2 agrees at 12 bases. This CDR3 comprises 17 residues. Losses at the gene ends were 0 bases for V and 4 bases for J; bases not matched to a gene: 4. The germline gives CDR1 LNHNV, CDR2 YYDKDF (reference sequence). The CDR3 protein is CATSREASGGAYNEQFF. The CDR3 nucleotides are TGTGCCACCAGCAGAGAAGCTAGCGGGGGGGCGTACAATGAGCAGTTCTTC.

DNA for the CDR3: TGTGCCATCAGTGCGGTTGGGGCAGGGGACGGAAACACCATATATTTT. Translation: CAISAVGAGDGNTIYF. The rearrangement uses TRBV10-3 and TRBJ1-3; possible D gene TRBD1, 6 bases. The CDR3 sequence is 16 residues long. Trimming cost V 4 bases and J 4 bases, with 17 bases left between them. Germline CDR1 ENHRY, CDR2 SYGVKD.

J is TRBJ2-7 and V is TRBV6-5; D may match TRBD1 or TRBD2 (5 bases each). This CDR3 comprises 13 residues. Deletions cut 10 bases from V and 0 bases from J, with 13 bases between. The germline V gene encodes CDR1 MNHEY and CDR2 SVGAGI. This CDR3 is CATRGADSYEQYF. Here the CDR3 DNA reads TGTGCCACCCGAGGGGCAGACTCCTACGAGCAGTACTTC.

This clone was observed a handful of times. V usage is TRBV9 and J usage is TRBJ1-6; D is possibly TRBD1 (6 bases). CDR1 and CDR2 from the germline V gene are SGDLS and YYNGEE. Between the trimmed V and J ends, which lost 2 bases and 7 bases, there was a span of 10 bases. The CDR3 consists of 14 residues. Here the CDR3 reads CASSVRGGNSPLHF. DNA for the CDR3: TGTGCCAGCAGCGTTCGAGGGGGGAATTCACCCCTCCACTTT.

The V call is TRBV6-5, the J call TRBJ1-1, with 9 bases lining up with TRBD1. The CDR3 has 15 residues. V gave up 10 bases and J gave up 11 bases; unmatched junction bases: 20. Germline CDR1 MNHEY, CDR2 SVGAGI. The CDR3, as DNA: TGTGCCACCCTAATTACCGGACAGGGGATAATGGGGGCTTTCTTT. Amino acid sequence: CATLITGQGIMGAFF.

This clone was detected a few times. J is TRBJ2-1 and V is TRBV11-1, with 10 nucleotides matching TRBD1. The CDR3 consists of 16 residues. The J segment lost 5 bases and the V segment lost 5 bases, leaving 9 bases of the junction unmatched. Looked up from germline, CDR1 is SGHAT and CDR2 is FQDESV (reference sequence). DNA for the CDR3: TGTGCCAGCAGCCGGACCCGGGACAGGGGAGACAATGAGCAGTTCTTC. Translating it yields CASSRTRDRGDNEQFF. Variable domain in full (rest from reference TRBV11-1 and TRBJ2-1): EAEVAQSPRYKITEKSQAVAFWCDPISGHATLYWYRQILGQGPELLVQFQDESVVDDSQLPKDRFSAERLKGVDSTLKIQPAELGDSAMYLCASSRTRDRGDNEQFFGPGTRLTVL.

This clone was seen only a few times. This chain joins TRBV7-8 and TRBJ2-1; 11 bases match TRBD2. Losses at the gene ends were 3 bases for V and 8 bases for J; bases not matched to a gene: 6. Germline CDR1 SGHVS, CDR2 FQNEAQ. The CDR3 length is 15 residues. The CDR3, as DNA: TGTGCCAGCAGCTTTAGACTAGCGGGGCTCTATGAGCAGTTCTTC. Translating gives CASSFRLAGLYEQFF.

This clone has just one count. The CDR3 nucleotides are TGTGCCAGCAGCTTAGGCAGGGCTGAAGCTTTCTTT. Translating it yields CASSLGRAEAFF. The chain employs TRBV7-2 and TRBJ1-1; D might be TRBD1 (5 bases). Trimming took 1 base from V and 6 from J, leaving 6 bases between them. The CDR3 consists of 12 residues. The germline V gene encodes CDR1 SGHTA and CDR2 FQGNSA.

The chain employs TRBV11-3 and TRBJ2-7, with D unresolved. Germline CDR1 and CDR2: SGHNT and YENEEA. V gave up 4 bases and J gave up 3 bases, with 7 bases separating them. CDR3 length: 12 residues. CDR3 amino acids: CASSSSGYEQYF. CDR3 in DNA: TGTGCCAGCAGCTCCTCGGGCTACGAGCAGTACTTC.

The gene calls are TRBV5-1 and TRBJ2-5; TRBD2 matches at 8 bases. The V and J ends lost 1 base and 5 bases, in that order; junction bases with no gene match: 10. CDR1 is SGHRS and CDR2 is YFSETQ in the germline V gene. The CDR3 runs 16 residues. CDR3 region: CASSLNPRGGPETQYF. The CDR3 nucleotides read TGCGCCAGCAGCTTGAACCCCCGGGGGGGCCCGGAGACCCAGTACTTC.

CDR3 DNA sequence: TGTGCTAGTGGTTTGCTAACCGGGACGTCTGAAGCTTTCTTT. Translation gives CASGLLTGTSEAFF. The V gene is TRBV12-5, the J gene TRBJ1-1; possible D gene TRBD1, 5 bases. Germline CDR1 reads LGHNT; CDR2 reads FRNRAP. With 2 bases removed from V and 6 bases from J, the gap between germline ends came to 13 bases. The CDR3 is 14 amino acids.

The chain employs TRBV19 and TRBJ2-6; D not certain. The CDR3 consists of 15 residues. From germline, CDR1 is LNHDA and CDR2 SQIVND (reference sequence). Trimming shortened V by 6 bases and J by 0 bases, and 9 bases separated the two germline ends. CDR3 nucleotide sequence: TGTGCCAGTAGCACAGTGAGCTCTGGGGCCAACGTCCTGACTTTC. It is translated as CASSTVSSGANVLTF.

The CDR3 DNA follows: TGCGCCAGCAGCAGGACAGTGAATCAGCCCCAGCATTTT. Encoded protein: CASSRTVNQPQHF. The chain has TRBV5-1 and TRBJ1-5; a possible D gene is TRBD1 (6 bases). The germline gives CDR1 SGHRS, CDR2 YFSETQ. This CDR3 region has 13 residues. V was shortened by 4 bases and J by 4 bases, with 9 bases between the two germline ends.